The next 28 T cell receptor beta chains were all read from a single sample in a study of technical replicates of blood from several donors. Assay: immunoSEQ multiplex PCR; the TCRdb copy retains only in-frame clones and omits some. The sample comprises more than 65,000 clones, roughly 92% of which are singletons, and around 0.41% rests with the top ten. Sequencing input: T cells isolated from PBMCs. Receptors originate from a human donor in good health.

The V gene is TRBV28, the J gene TRBJ2-1, with D unresolved. The CDR3 is 14 residues long. Trimming left V 3 bases short and J 3 bases short, with 9 bases between. The germline gives CDR1 MDHEN, CDR2 SYDVKM. The CDR3 DNA reads TGTGCCAGCAGTTTTAACGGAGACTACAATGAGCAGTTCTTC. Amino acid sequence: CASSFNGDYNEQFF.

This sequence joins TRBV5-1 and TRBJ1-4; 10 bases match TRBD1. Germline V lookup: CDR1 SGHRS, CDR2 YFSETQ. Trimming removed 5 bases from V and 8 bases from J; junction bases left unmatched: 9. The CDR3 loop spans 15 amino acids. DNA for the CDR3: TGCGCCAGCAGTCCTGACAGGGGGCATGAGGAAAAACTGTTTTTT. Translated: CASSPDRGHEEKLFF.

The chain couples TRBV19 to TRBJ2-1; D is possibly TRBD2 (7 bases). Trimming pared 1 base from V and 5 bases from J, leaving 15 bases between. Germline V gives CDR1 LNHDA, CDR2 SQIVND (reference sequence). This CDR3 has 16 amino acids. This CDR3 is CASSIVTGGGNNEQFF. In nucleotides, the CDR3 is TGTGCCAGTAGTATAGTGACGGGCGGGGGCAACAATGAGCAGTTCTTC. The whole variable domain, filled in from reference TRBV19 and TRBJ2-1, reads DGGITQSPKYLFRKEGQNVTLSCEQNLNHDAMYWYRQDPGQGLRLIYYSQIVNDFQKGDIAEGYSVSREKKESFPLTVTSAQKNPTAFYLCASSIVTGGGNNEQFFGPGTRLTVL.

The count of this clone is one. This chain joins TRBV7-9 and TRBJ2-2; 7 bases line up with TRBD2. V shed 7 bases and J 5 bases; nucleotides not matched to a gene: 7. There are 14 residues in the CDR3. Per the germline V gene, CDR1 is SEHNR and CDR2 is FQNEAQ (reference sequence). Here the CDR3 reads CASTPTRGTGELFF. In DNA form, the CDR3 reads TGTGCCAGCACCCCGACGCGGGGGACCGGGGAGCTGTTTTTT.

The chain employs TRBV6-5 and TRBJ2-2, with D unresolved. Germline CDR1 MNHEY, CDR2 SVGAGI. There are 13 residues in the CDR3. Trimming left V 8 bases short and J 4 bases short, with 11 bases between. The CDR3 sequence is CASLLSLTGELFF. The CDR3 region has the DNA TGTGCCAGCCTACTTTCTCTCACCGGGGAGCTGTTTTTT.

The chain employs TRBV7-3 and TRBJ2-1, with D possibly being TRBD2 (5 bases). The CDR3 runs to 13 residues. In germline, CDR1 is SGHTA, CDR2 FQGTGA. Trimming left V 2 bases short and J 5 bases short, with 7 bases between. In DNA form, the CDR3 reads TGTGCCAGCAGCTTAGACTACAACAATGAGCAGTTCTTC. Protein product: CASSLDYNNEQFF.

The rearrangement joins TRBV2 to TRBJ2-5; tentatively, D is TRBD2 (5 bases). This CDR3 is 15 amino acids long. Germline-derived CDR1 and CDR2 are SNHLY and FYNNEI. Trimming took off 2 bases at V and 1 base at J, with 11 bases between the two ends. CDR3: CASSEMRELQETQYF. CDR3 DNA sequence: TGTGCCAGCAGTGAAATGAGGGAACTCCAAGAGACCCAGTACTTC. The full variable domain, in which reference TRBV2 and TRBJ2-5 provide the parts outside the CDR3, is EPEVTQTPSHQVTQMGQEVILRCVPISNHLYFYWYRQILGQKVEFLVSFYNNEISEKSEIFDDQFSVERPDGSNFTLKIRSTKLEDSAMYFCASSEMRELQETQYFGPGTRLLVL.

The genes are TRBV19 and TRBJ1-2, with TRBD1 matching 9 bases. The CDR3 is 16 residues long. CDR1 and CDR2 from the germline V gene are LNHDA and SQIVND (reference sequence). J was trimmed by 0 bases and V by 3 bases; bases with no gene match: 5. DNA for the CDR3: TGTGCCAGTAGTATGGTCGGGGACAGGGCTAACTATGGCTACACCTTC. This gives the protein CASSMVGDRANYGYTF.

This clone was seen only once. The chain carries TRBV5-4 and TRBJ2-5; perhaps TRBD2 as D (5 bases). The germline V gene encodes CDR1 SGHNT and CDR2 YYREEE (reference sequence). V was pared by 5 bases and J by 3 bases, with 11 bases between. The CDR3 consists of 13 residues. This CDR3 is CASRPLGKETQYF. CDR3 nucleotides: TGTGCCAGCAGGCCACTAGGTAAAGAGACCCAGTACTTC. Complete variable domain (other parts from reference TRBV5-4 and TRBJ2-5): ETGVTQSPTHLIKTRGQQVTLRCSSQSGHNTVSWYQQALGQGPQFIFQYYREEENGRGNFPPRFSGLQFPNYSSELNVNALELDDSALYLCASRPLGKETQYFGPGTRLLVL.

The rearrangement uses TRBV6-5 and TRBJ2-7, with TRBD2 as a possible D gene (5 bases). Trimming removed 2 bases from V and 3 bases from J, with 8 bases in between. The V gene's germline CDR1 is MNHEY and CDR2 SVGAGI. The CDR3 spans 13 residues. CDR3 sequence reads: CASSYTGYYEQYF. The CDR3 DNA follows: TGTGCCAGCAGTTACACGGGATACTACGAGCAGTACTTC.

V gene TRBV5-4 combines with J gene TRBJ1-4, with 9 bases lining up with TRBD1. This CDR3 contains 14 residues. Germline assignment: CDR1 SGHNT and CDR2 YYREEE (reference sequence). Germline trimming cut 4 bases from V and 8 bases from J; bases unmatched to any gene: 6. CDR3 region: CASSQGTGKEKLFF. The CDR3 DNA reads as TGTGCCAGCAGCCAAGGGACAGGGAAAGAAAAACTGTTTTTT.

The DNA of the CDR3 is TGTGCCAGCAGAGGGGGCGCGAACACCGGGGAGCTGTTTTTT. It is translated as CASRGGANTGELFF. The chain recombines TRBV28 with TRBJ2-2; 7 bases fit TRBD1. The CDR3 consists of 14 residues. The junction had 1 base not matched to a gene; V was cut back by 6 bases and J by 0 bases. Germline assignment: CDR1 MDHEN and CDR2 SYDVKM.

J is TRBJ1-1 and V is TRBV30; the match to TRBD1 covers 9 bases. V gave up 1 base and J gave up 7 bases; unmatched junction bases: 7. Germline values: CDR1 GTSNPN, CDR2 SVGIG (reference sequence). There are 14 residues in the CDR3. The DNA of the CDR3 is TGTGCCTGGAGTGCACAGGGGGCCGGTTTTGAAGCTTTCTTT. Translation gives CAWSAQGAGFEAFF.

The genes are TRBV29-1 and TRBJ1-2, with 9 bases that match TRBD1. The CDR3 is 12 amino acids. Losses at the gene ends were 4 bases for V and 4 bases for J; bases not matched to a gene: 1. CDR1 SQVTM and CDR2 ANQGSEA come from the germline V gene. As DNA, the CDR3 is TGCAGCGTTGGGACAGGGGCCTATGGCTACACCTTC. This codes for CSVGTGAYGYTF.

V and J are TRBV15 and TRBJ2-5; D is ambiguous. CDR3 length: 14 residues. Trimming removed 1 base at V and 0 bases at J, with 6 bases between. Germline assignment: CDR1 LNHNV and CDR2 YYDKDF (reference sequence). CDR3 loop: CATSRVVHQETQYF. The CDR3 DNA sequence: TGTGCCACCAGCAGAGTAGTGCACCAAGAGACCCAGTACTTC.

This clone showed up just a few times. V usage is TRBV14 and J usage is TRBJ1-1; possible D gene TRBD1, 5 bases. CDR3 size: 13 residues. Trimming removed 2 bases from V and 6 bases from J, with 10 bases in between. Germline V CDR1 and CDR2: SGHDN, FVKESK. This CDR3 reads CASSQIEGAEAFF. DNA for the CDR3: TGTGCCAGCAGCCAAATCGAAGGGGCTGAAGCTTTCTTT. Full variable domain (outside the CDR3, taken from reference TRBV14 and TRBJ1-1): EAGVTQFPSHSVIEKGQTVTLRCDPISGHDNLYWYRRVMGKEIKFLLHFVKESKQDESGMPNNRFLAERTGGTYSTLKVQPAELEDSGVYFCASSQIEGAEAFFGQGTRLTVV.

The chain is built from TRBV7-9 and TRBJ2-1; 8 bases are shared with TRBD1. V gave up 5 bases and J gave up 2 bases; unmatched junction bases: 8. This CDR3 is built from 16 residues. Germline V gene lookup returns CDR1 SEHNR and CDR2 FQNEAQ (reference sequence). The CDR3 reads CASSPRTGIPYNEQFF. The CDR3 coding sequence is TGTGCCAGCAGCCCGAGGACAGGGATCCCCTACAATGAGCAGTTCTTC.

The J gene is TRBJ2-7, the V gene TRBV2, with D possibly being TRBD2 (6 bases). With 10 bases removed from V and 6 bases from J, the gap between germline ends came to 10 bases. Germline V gene lookup returns CDR1 SNHLY and CDR2 FYNNEI. There are 10 residues in the CDR3. For the CDR3, the DNA is TGTGCCATCCGGAGGGTCGAGCAGTACTTC. It is translated as CAIRRVEQYF.

The chain combines TRBV9 with TRBJ2-7, with D possibly being TRBD2 (5 bases). Germline V gene data show CDR1 as SGDLS and CDR2 as YYNGEE. Trimming pared 1 base from V and 4 bases from J, leaving 9 bases between. The CDR3 is made up of 13 amino acids. The CDR3 loop is CASSVRGTYEQYF. CDR3 DNA sequence: TGTGCCAGCAGCGTACGGGGTACATACGAGCAGTACTTC.

In its sample, this clone was seen a few times. The CDR3 here is CASKPSGTYTGELFF. The CDR3 nucleotides are TGTGCCAGCAAGCCTAGCGGGACTTACACCGGGGAGCTGTTTTTT. The chain uses TRBV14 and TRBJ2-2; 9 bases agree with TRBD2. The V gene's germline CDR1 is SGHDN and CDR2 FVKESK. V was clipped by 7 bases and J by 3 bases; unmatched bases: 6. The CDR3 is made up of 15 amino acids.

The chain is built from TRBV5-6 and TRBJ2-7; 11 bases line up with TRBD2. The junction had 12 bases not matched to a gene; V was cut back by 3 bases and J by 4 bases. Germline lookup yields CDR1 SGHDT and CDR2 YYEEEE. The CDR3 is 17 amino acids. Here the CDR3 DNA reads TGTGCCAGCAGCTCTAGATTACTAGCGGGAGTTTTTTACGAGCAGTACTTC. This translates into CASSSRLLAGVFYEQYF. Full variable domain (missing parts from reference TRBV5-6 and TRBJ2-7): DAGVTQSPTHLIKTRGQQVTLRCSPKSGHDTVSWYQQALGQGPQFIFQYYEEEERQRGNFPDRFSGHQFPNYSSELNVNALLLGDSALYLCASSSRLLAGVFYEQYFGPGTRLTVT.

This clone was detected only a few times. V and J are TRBV27 and TRBJ1-1; 7 bases fit TRBD1. The CDR3 runs 15 residues. Looked up from germline, CDR1 is MNHEY and CDR2 is SMNVEV (reference sequence). V lost 3 bases, J lost 1 base, and 5 bases stayed unmatched. This CDR3 is CASSLRGLGNTEAFF. The CDR3 DNA sequence: TGTGCCAGCAGTTTGAGGGGGCTCGGGAACACTGAAGCTTTCTTT.

The rearrangement joins TRBV6-4 to TRBJ2-1, with TRBD2 matching over 11 bases. This CDR3 has 14 residues. The germline gives CDR1 MRHNA, CDR2 SNTAGT. V shed 5 bases, J shed 8 bases, and the junction held 5 bases outside the gene matches. CDR3 sequence reads: CASSLAGGWDEQFF. CDR3 DNA: TGTGCCAGCAGTCTAGCGGGAGGTTGGGATGAGCAGTTCTTC.

The chain is built from TRBV28 and TRBJ1-1; 7 bases agree with TRBD1. Germline CDR1 and CDR2: MDHEN and SYDVKM. V trimming: 3 bases; J trimming: 1 base; junction bases outside the gene matches: 2. The CDR3 has 14 residues. The CDR3 DNA reads TGTGCCAGCAGTTTGGGACAGAGGAACACTGAAGCTTTCTTT. This encodes CASSLGQRNTEAFF.

The rearrangement joins TRBV2 to TRBJ2-1; a weak D match, TRBD2 (6 bases). Per germline, CDR1 SNHLY and CDR2 FYNNEI. V shed 8 bases and J shed 5 bases, with 10 bases lying between them. CDR3 size: 12 residues. In DNA, the CDR3 is TGTGCCAGCGCCCGGGGGAACAATGAGCAGTTCTTC. It codes for CASARGNNEQFF.

Within the sample, this clone is large. This chain joins TRBV6-5 and TRBJ2-7; D perhaps matches TRBD1 (6 bases). This CDR3 region has 13 residues. Germline loops: CDR1 MNHEY, CDR2 SVGAGI. The V and J ends lost 6 bases and 3 bases respectively, with 12 bases between them. CDR3 sequence reads: CASRGGQNYEQYF. The CDR3 DNA reads as TGTGCCAGCAGAGGAGGACAGAACTACGAGCAGTACTTC.

The chain carries TRBV9 and TRBJ2-2; 10 bases agree with TRBD2. The CDR3 extends over 18 amino acids. Germline CDR1 and CDR2: SGDLS and YYNGEE. V lost 0 bases, J lost 6 bases, and 11 bases stayed unmatched. The CDR3 protein is CASSVGGLARGSAGELFF. Written as DNA, the CDR3 is TGTGCCAGCAGCGTAGGGGGACTAGCGAGGGGCAGCGCCGGGGAGCTGTTTTTT. The variable domain in full, with the rest retrieved from reference TRBV9 and TRBJ2-2, is DSGVTQTPKHLITATGQRVTLRCSPRSGDLSVYWYQQSLDQGLQFLIQYYNGEERAKGNILERFSAQQFPDLHSELNLSSLELGDSALYFCASSVGGLARGSAGELFFGEGSRLTVL.

The V gene is TRBV4-2, the J gene TRBJ2-1; TRBD2 aligns across 7 bases. Germline CDR1 reads LGHNA; CDR2 reads YNFKEQ. The CDR3 loop spans 14 amino acids. V gave up 4 bases and J gave up 2 bases; unmatched junction bases: 2. CDR3 region: CASSRGGTYNEQFF. The CDR3 DNA reads as TGTGCCAGCAGCCGGGGGGGGACCTACAATGAGCAGTTCTTC.